The T cell receptor (beta chain) described here comes from a study of T cells in localized non-small cell lung cancer. Regarding the study as a whole: Among the tissues sampled, uninvolved adjacent lung had the highest T cell clonality, above tumor.

Points on this clone: What it binds is unknown.

TCRdb keeps only in-frame clones here, not all; method: immunoSEQ multiplex PCR. The profile shows about 30,000 clones, around 90% of them singletons. The CDR3 extends over 15 amino acids. The germline V gene encodes CDR1 MNHEY and CDR2 SMNVEV (reference sequence). V was pared by 5 bases and J by 6 bases, with 9 bases of the junction left unmatched. The sample was peripheral blood, taken before any cancer treatment. This clonotype was sampled from a female donor aged 60 or older with stage I lung adenocarcinoma. The chain combines TRBV27 with TRBJ2-2; 7 nucleotides line up with TRBD1. CDR3 in amino acids: CASSTRQGVAGELFF. CDR3 coding DNA: TGTGCCAGCAGTACCCGACAGGGAGTGGCCGGGGAGCTGTTTTTT.